This T cell receptor (beta chain) stems from a study of cytomegalovirus exposure and HLA in healthy donors. Study at large: In a previous analysis, about 100 million unique TCR beta sequences were found from some 180 million T cells. Study-wide findings and caveats: Sequencing had likely introduced a cluster of highly shared sequence variants as an artifact.

The CDR3 runs 13 residues. V was pared by 0 bases and J by 7 bases, with 7 bases between. Germline values: CDR1 SEHNR, CDR2 FQNEAQ (reference sequence). Donors likely had unrecorded immune exposures despite being nominally healthy when sampled. The PCR contained 60 Vbeta and 13 Jbeta primers. Only in-frame clones appear in the TCRdb table, and some are missing; sequencing was by immunoSEQ multiplex PCR. Of approximately 67,000 clones in the sample, roughly nine tenths were seen once. Details on this clone: The antigen is unknown.

This sequence originates from a woman aged 25 to 39 in good health and CMV-seropositive. Specimen: PBMCs. The rearrangement links TRBV7-9 to TRBJ2-1, with D perhaps matching TRBD1 (6 bases). CDR3 residues: CASSLARGNEQFF. The DNA for the CDR3 is TGTGCCAGCAGCTTAGCAAGGGGGAATGAGCAGTTCTTC.